These T cell receptor beta chains were read from a single sample in a study of blood T cell repertoires in COVID-19. Using immunoSEQ multiplex PCR, the repertoire was profiled, and TCRdb retains in-frame clones only, with some absent. The sample has around 120,000 clones, around nine tenths seen once; the top ten hold 1.8%. The sequenced sample was peripheral blood. These receptors were collected from a human donor with active COVID-19. The donor label of this sample is uncertain. The CDR3 runs from the conserved cysteine through the conserved F or W. Each record gives: CDR3 length, V gene, clone size, D gene, J gene, CDR3 DNA, CDR3 protein. A D gene is named only where the DNA matches it firmly. The size of a clone is reported for some rows only, either as once, few or many, or as a class for expanded clones.

len: 18; v_gene: TRBV6-2/TRBV6-3; abundance: -; d_gene: TRBD1; j_gene: TRBJ2-2; CDR3nt: TGTGCCAGCAGTACAAGACAGGGACGACGGTTGGACACCGGGGAGCTGTTTTTT; CDR3aa: CASSTRQGRRLDTGELFF
len: 14; v_gene: TRBV7-8; abundance: -; d_gene: -; j_gene: TRBJ2-7; CDR3nt: TGTGCCAGCAGCACACACAGGGTACCCTACGAGCAGTACTTC; CDR3aa: CASSTHRVPYEQYF
len: 15; v_gene: TRBV19; abundance: -; d_gene: TRBD1; j_gene: TRBJ1-1; CDR3nt: TGTGCCAGTAGTGCCGGACAGGGGTCTAGCGCTGAAGCTTTCTTT; CDR3aa: CASSAGQGSSAEAFF
len: 18; v_gene: TRBV18; abundance: -; d_gene: -; j_gene: TRBJ2-2; CDR3nt: TGTGCCAGCTCAAGGACAGTGACTGGGGGACCTAACACCGGGGAGCTGTTTTTT; CDR3aa: CASSRTVTGGPNTGELFF
len: 12; v_gene: TRBV6-5; abundance: -; d_gene: -; j_gene: TRBJ1-2; CDR3nt: TGTGCCAGCATCGGGGGGGGCTATGGCTACACCTTC; CDR3aa: CASIGGGYGYTF
len: 13; v_gene: TRBV19; abundance: -; d_gene: -; j_gene: TRBJ1-5; CDR3nt: TGTGCCAGTAGTACAGGGGCAAATCAGCCCCAGCATTTT; CDR3aa: CASSTGANQPQHF
len: 12; v_gene: TRBV19; abundance: -; d_gene: -; j_gene: TRBJ1-4; CDR3nt: TGTGCCAGTAGTATGTCAGGTGAAAAACTGTTTTTT; CDR3aa: CASSMSGEKLFF
len: 14; v_gene: TRBV28; abundance: -; d_gene: -; j_gene: TRBJ1-6; CDR3nt: TGTGCCAGCAGTCTCCAGGGTATTAATTCACCCCTCCACTTT; CDR3aa: CASSLQGINSPLHF
len: 23; v_gene: TRBV21-1; abundance: -; d_gene: -; j_gene: TRBJ1-4; CDR3nt: TGTGCCAGCAGCAAAGTCGAAACCAACTCCCAGATAGGGGGGAGGGGAAGTTATGAAAAACTGTTTTTT; CDR3aa: CASSKVETNSQIGGRGSYEKLFF
len: 14; v_gene: TRBV10-2; abundance: once; d_gene: -; j_gene: TRBJ1-1; CDR3nt: TGCGCCAGCAGTCTCGGACGGGGGAACACTGAAGCTTTCTTT; CDR3aa: CASSLGRGNTEAFF
len: 16; v_gene: TRBV3-1/TRBV3-2; abundance: -; d_gene: -; j_gene: TRBJ2-1; CDR3nt: TGTGCCAGCAGCCGAACCGGGACGGGGGATGGTGGTGAGCAGTTCTTC; CDR3aa: CASSRTGTGDGGEQFF
len: 16; v_gene: TRBV2; abundance: -; d_gene: TRBD1; j_gene: TRBJ1-6; CDR3nt: TGTGCCAGCAAAGGGGGCACGGGTTTGGGGAATTCACCCCTCCACTTT; CDR3aa: CASKGGTGLGNSPLHF
len: 10; v_gene: TRBV24-1; abundance: -; d_gene: -; j_gene: TRBJ1-4; CDR3nt: TGTGCCACCCGGCGGGAAAAACTGTTTTTT; CDR3aa: CATRREKLFF
len: 14; v_gene: TRBV5-8; abundance: -; d_gene: TRBD1; j_gene: TRBJ1-2; CDR3nt: TGTGCCAGCAACACAGGGGGAGTTGTCTATGGCTACACCTTC; CDR3aa: CASNTGGVVYGYTF
len: 20; v_gene: TRBV9; abundance: -; d_gene: TRBD2; j_gene: TRBJ2-2; CDR3nt: TGTGCCAGCAGCGTAAGGTCGAGTAGCGGGGGGCTTCTTAACACCGGGGAGCTGTTTTTT; CDR3aa: CASSVRSSSGGLLNTGELFF
len: 15; v_gene: TRBV2; abundance: -; d_gene: -; j_gene: TRBJ1-6; CDR3nt: TGTGCCAGCAGTGAGAACAGGAACTATAATTCACCCCTCCACTTT; CDR3aa: CASSENRNYNSPLHF
len: 16; v_gene: TRBV19; abundance: -; d_gene: TRBD1; j_gene: TRBJ1-2; CDR3nt: TGTGCCAGTAGTATCGGGGCGGGACAGCTTAACTATGGCTACACCTTC; CDR3aa: CASSIGAGQLNYGYTF
len: 15; v_gene: TRBV6-5; abundance: -; d_gene: -; j_gene: TRBJ2-7; CDR3nt: TGTGCCAGCAGTCCACCCCGGGACGGGGGCTACGAGCAGTACTTC; CDR3aa: CASSPPRDGGYEQYF
len: 17; v_gene: TRBV5-6; abundance: -; d_gene: -; j_gene: TRBJ2-6; CDR3nt: TGTGCCAGCAGCTTGGTAGGGGGGGCGCAAGGGGCCAACGTCCTGACTTTC; CDR3aa: CASSLVGGAQGANVLTF
len: 16; v_gene: TRBV7-8; abundance: once; d_gene: TRBD2; j_gene: TRBJ2-3; CDR3nt: TGTGCCAGCAGCCAGGCTCCTAGCGGAGGCACAGATACGCAGTATTTT; CDR3aa: CASSQAPSGGTDTQYF
len: 16; v_gene: TRBV7-2; abundance: -; d_gene: TRBD2; j_gene: TRBJ2-3; CDR3nt: TGTGCCAGCAGCTTAGTTCCGCGGGGGGACACAGATACGCAGTATTTT; CDR3aa: CASSLVPRGDTDTQYF
len: 15; v_gene: TRBV19; abundance: -; d_gene: TRBD1; j_gene: TRBJ1-5; CDR3nt: TGTGCCAGTAGTAGACAGGGATTCCCAGATCAGCCCCAGCATTTT; CDR3aa: CASSRQGFPDQPQHF
len: 14; v_gene: TRBV28; abundance: -; d_gene: TRBD1; j_gene: TRBJ1-4; CDR3nt: TGTGCCAGCAGCCGATGGACAGGGGATGAAAAACTGTTTTTT; CDR3aa: CASSRWTGDEKLFF
len: 18; v_gene: TRBV4-1; abundance: -; d_gene: TRBD1; j_gene: TRBJ2-3; CDR3nt: TGCGCCAGCAGCCAAGTGACGGTAGGGACAGGTAGCACAGATACGCAGTATTTT; CDR3aa: CASSQVTVGTGSTDTQYF
len: 16; v_gene: TRBV18; abundance: -; d_gene: TRBD1; j_gene: TRBJ2-2; CDR3nt: TGTGCCAGCTCACCGATTTACAGGGGAGATTCCGGGGAGCTGTTTTTT; CDR3aa: CASSPIYRGDSGELFF
len: 14; v_gene: TRBV18; abundance: once; d_gene: -; j_gene: TRBJ1-2; CDR3nt: TGTGCCAGCTCACCACCCCAGGTTACCTATGGCTACACCTTC; CDR3aa: CASSPPQVTYGYTF
len: 16; v_gene: TRBV3-1/TRBV3-2; abundance: few; d_gene: TRBD2; j_gene: TRBJ2-5; CDR3nt: TGTGCCAGCAGCCAAGTTCTAGCGGGGGGCCAAGAGACCCAGTACTTC; CDR3aa: CASSQVLAGGQETQYF
len: 13; v_gene: TRBV7-2; abundance: -; d_gene: -; j_gene: TRBJ1-1; CDR3nt: TGTGCCAGCAGCTCGCGGGCCGGGACTGAAGCTTTCTTT; CDR3aa: CASSSRAGTEAFF
len: 14; v_gene: TRBV7-2; abundance: -; d_gene: -; j_gene: TRBJ2-7; CDR3nt: TGTGCCAGCAGCTTAGTGTGGGGGGAATACGAGCAGTACTTC; CDR3aa: CASSLVWGEYEQYF
len: 13; v_gene: TRBV29-1; abundance: -; d_gene: -; j_gene: TRBJ1-3; CDR3nt: TGCAGCGTTGAAGGTCCGGCTGGAAACACCATATATTTT; CDR3aa: CSVEGPAGNTIYF
len: 18; v_gene: TRBV4-3; abundance: few; d_gene: TRBD1; j_gene: TRBJ1-4; CDR3nt: TGCGCCAGCAGCCAAGAATTGGGAGACAGGGGACAGGGCGAAAAACTGTTTTTT; CDR3aa: CASSQELGDRGQGEKLFF
len: 15; v_gene: TRBV2; abundance: -; d_gene: -; j_gene: TRBJ2-3; CDR3nt: TGTGCCAGCAGTGACCCACGCACAGTGCCAGATACGCAGTATTTT; CDR3aa: CASSDPRTVPDTQYF
len: 17; v_gene: TRBV5-1; abundance: -; d_gene: TRBD2; j_gene: TRBJ2-1; CDR3nt: TGCGCCAGCAGCTCCGGACTAGCGGGGGCCCGCGGCAATGAGCAGTTCTTC; CDR3aa: CASSSGLAGARGNEQFF
len: 14; v_gene: TRBV7-9; abundance: -; d_gene: -; j_gene: TRBJ2-7; CDR3nt: TGTGCCAGCAGCTTGCATGGGAGAGGCTACGAGCAGTACTTC; CDR3aa: CASSLHGRGYEQYF
len: 13; v_gene: TRBV2; abundance: -; d_gene: TRBD1; j_gene: TRBJ2-7; CDR3nt: TGTGCCAGCGGGAGACAGGGGCTCTACGAGCAGTACTTC; CDR3aa: CASGRQGLYEQYF